This T cell receptor beta chain was obtained from a study of Graves' ophthalmopathy and Graves' hyperthyroidism. Study-wide points: Blood shared most expanded thyroid clonotypes above 0.001 frequency.

Trimming left V 3 bases short and J 2 bases short, with 11 bases between. This CDR3 contains 16 residues. Amplification from RNA transcripts yielded the TCR beta CDR3 regions. RT-PCR in the first round used HTBI primers; a second-round multiplex PCR followed. TCRdb passed the multiplex PCR reads through MiXCR, listing each CDR3 protein once. The sample consists of a few hundred thousand distinct CDR3 sequences, about 18% of them appearing once. Ophthalmopathic donors had moderate-to-severe activity, CAS ≥3 and NOSPECS ≥4, with disease that had lasted under 3 months. Other autoimmune diseases, uncontrolled infections, pregnancy and lactation each led to patient exclusion. This clonotype was found many times. Its target is unknown.

This clonotype originated in a woman between 18 and 30 years old with Graves' ophthalmopathy. Sample: peripheral blood. The chain is built from TRBV12-3 or TRBV12-4 and TRBJ2-6; D call uncertain. In DNA form, the CDR3 reads TGTGCCAGCAGTTTCAGGAGCACGGCTGGGGCCAACGTCCTGACTTTC. This sequence encodes CASSFRSTAGANVLTF.